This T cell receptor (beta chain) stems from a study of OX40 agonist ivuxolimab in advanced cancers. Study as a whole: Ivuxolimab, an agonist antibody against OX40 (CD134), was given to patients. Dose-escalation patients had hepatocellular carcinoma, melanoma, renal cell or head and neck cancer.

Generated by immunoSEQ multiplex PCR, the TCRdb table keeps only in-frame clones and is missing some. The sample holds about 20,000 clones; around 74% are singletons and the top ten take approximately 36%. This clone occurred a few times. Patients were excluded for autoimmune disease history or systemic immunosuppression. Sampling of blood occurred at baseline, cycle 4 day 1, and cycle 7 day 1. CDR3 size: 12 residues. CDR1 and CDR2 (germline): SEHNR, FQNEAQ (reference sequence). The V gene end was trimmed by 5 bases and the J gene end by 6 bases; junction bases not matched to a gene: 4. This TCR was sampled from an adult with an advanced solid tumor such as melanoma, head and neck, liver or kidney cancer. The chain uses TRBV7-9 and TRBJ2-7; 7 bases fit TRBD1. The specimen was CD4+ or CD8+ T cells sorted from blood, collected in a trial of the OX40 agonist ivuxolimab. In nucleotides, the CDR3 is TGTGCCAGCAGCACGACAGGGACCGAGCAGTACTTC. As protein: CASSTTGTEQYF.